This paragraph covers one TCR beta chain sequence. What it binds is unknown. The entry originates in a study of T cell responses to AZD1222 COVID-19 vaccine. Findings of the study overall: After the peak T cell response, and only then, were repertoires sampled. After two AZD1222 doses, spike-specific TCR breadth and depth rose versus day 0.

Data came from immunoSEQ multiplex PCR; TCRdb stores just in-frame clones and leaves some out. The sample comprises 84,000 or so clones, 80% to 90% of which are singletons, and under 20% rests with the top ten. The ends lost 6 bases at V and 1 base at J; junction bases unmatched: 12. Per the germline V gene, CDR1 is ENHRY and CDR2 is SYGVKD. This CDR3 comprises 19 residues. The clonotype comes from an adult in good health. This chain uses TRBV10-3 with TRBJ2-3; 14 nucleotides line up with TRBD2. Sequences were derived from peripheral blood, sampled on day 0 of AZD1222 vaccination. CDR3 residues: CAIRTGLAGGSGGTDTQYF. The CDR3 region has the DNA TGTGCCATCAGAACCGGACTAGCGGGAGGCTCGGGGGGCACAGATACGCAGTATTTT.